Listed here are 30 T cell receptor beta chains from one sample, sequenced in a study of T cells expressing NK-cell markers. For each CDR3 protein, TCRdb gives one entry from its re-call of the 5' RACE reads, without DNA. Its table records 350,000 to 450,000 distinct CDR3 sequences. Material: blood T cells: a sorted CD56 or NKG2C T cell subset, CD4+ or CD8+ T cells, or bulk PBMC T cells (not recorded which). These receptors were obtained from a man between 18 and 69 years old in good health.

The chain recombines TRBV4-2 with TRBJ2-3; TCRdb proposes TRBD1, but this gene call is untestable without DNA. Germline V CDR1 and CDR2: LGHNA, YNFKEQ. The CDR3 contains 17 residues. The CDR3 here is CASSLSFRVPSTDTQYF.

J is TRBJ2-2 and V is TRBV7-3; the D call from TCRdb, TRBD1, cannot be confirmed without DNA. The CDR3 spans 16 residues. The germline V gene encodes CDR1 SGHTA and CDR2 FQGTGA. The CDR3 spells CASSSGQGGETGELFF.

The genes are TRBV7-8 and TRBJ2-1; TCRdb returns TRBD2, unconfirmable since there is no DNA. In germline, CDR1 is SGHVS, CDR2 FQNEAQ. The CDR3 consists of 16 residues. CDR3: CASSVPGLAGINEQFF.

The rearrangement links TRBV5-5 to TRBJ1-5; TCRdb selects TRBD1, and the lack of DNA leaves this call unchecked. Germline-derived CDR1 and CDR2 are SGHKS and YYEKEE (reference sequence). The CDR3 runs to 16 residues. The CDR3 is CASSKIWSGGRQPQHF.

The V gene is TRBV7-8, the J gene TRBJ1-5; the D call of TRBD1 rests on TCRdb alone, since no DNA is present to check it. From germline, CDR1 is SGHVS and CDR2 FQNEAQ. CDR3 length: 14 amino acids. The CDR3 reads CASSFTGINQPQHF.

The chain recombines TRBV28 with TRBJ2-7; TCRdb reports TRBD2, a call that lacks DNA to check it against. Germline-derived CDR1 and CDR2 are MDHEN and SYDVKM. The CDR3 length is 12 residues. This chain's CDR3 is CASGTAWAEQYF. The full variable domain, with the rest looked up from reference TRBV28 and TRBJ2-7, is DVKVTQSSRYLVKRTGEKVFLECVQDMDHENMFWYRQDPGLGLRLIYFSYDVKMKEKGDIPEGYSVSREKKERFSLILESASTNQTSMYLCASGTAWAEQYFGPGTRLTVT.

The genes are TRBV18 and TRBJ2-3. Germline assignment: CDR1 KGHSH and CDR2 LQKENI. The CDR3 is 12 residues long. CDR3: CASSPRTDTQYF.

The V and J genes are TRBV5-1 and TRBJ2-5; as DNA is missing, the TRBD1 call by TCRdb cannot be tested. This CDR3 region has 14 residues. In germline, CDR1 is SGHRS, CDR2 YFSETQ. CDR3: CASSMGQQQETQYF.

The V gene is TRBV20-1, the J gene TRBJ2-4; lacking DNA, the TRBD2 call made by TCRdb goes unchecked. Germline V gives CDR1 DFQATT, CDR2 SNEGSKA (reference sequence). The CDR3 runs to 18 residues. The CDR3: CSASLGLAGGLAKNIQYF.

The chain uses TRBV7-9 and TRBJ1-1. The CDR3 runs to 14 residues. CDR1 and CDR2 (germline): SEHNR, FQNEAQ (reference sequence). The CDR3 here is CASSILGGNFRAFF.

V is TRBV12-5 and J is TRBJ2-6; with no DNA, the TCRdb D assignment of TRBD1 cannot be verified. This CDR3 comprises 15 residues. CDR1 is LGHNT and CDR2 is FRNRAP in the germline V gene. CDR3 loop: CASGFPGSGANVLTF.

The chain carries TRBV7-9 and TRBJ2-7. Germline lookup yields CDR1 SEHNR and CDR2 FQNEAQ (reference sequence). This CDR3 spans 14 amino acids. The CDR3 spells CASSLGVGSYEQYF.

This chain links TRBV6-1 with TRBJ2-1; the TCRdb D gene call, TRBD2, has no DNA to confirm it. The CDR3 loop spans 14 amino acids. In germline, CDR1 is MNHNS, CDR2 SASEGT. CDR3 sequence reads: CASIAAGSYNEQFF.

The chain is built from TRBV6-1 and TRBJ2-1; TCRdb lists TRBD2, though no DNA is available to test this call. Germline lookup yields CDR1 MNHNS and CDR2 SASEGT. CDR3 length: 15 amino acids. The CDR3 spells CASTQSGGAYNEQFF.

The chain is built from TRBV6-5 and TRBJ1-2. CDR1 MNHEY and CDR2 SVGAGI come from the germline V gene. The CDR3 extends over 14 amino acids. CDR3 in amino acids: CASSMTREQYGYTF.

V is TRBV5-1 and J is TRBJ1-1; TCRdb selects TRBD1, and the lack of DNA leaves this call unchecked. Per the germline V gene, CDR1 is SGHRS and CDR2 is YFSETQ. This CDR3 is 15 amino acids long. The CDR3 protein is CASSSYTGSKAEAFF.

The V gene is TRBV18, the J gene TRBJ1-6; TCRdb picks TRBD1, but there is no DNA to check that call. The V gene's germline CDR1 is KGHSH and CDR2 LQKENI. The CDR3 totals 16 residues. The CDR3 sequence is CASSPFSTVYNSPLHF.

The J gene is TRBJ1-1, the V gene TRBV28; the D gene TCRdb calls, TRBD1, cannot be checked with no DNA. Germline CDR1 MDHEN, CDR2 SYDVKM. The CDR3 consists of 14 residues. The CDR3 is CASRFGQLVAEAFF.

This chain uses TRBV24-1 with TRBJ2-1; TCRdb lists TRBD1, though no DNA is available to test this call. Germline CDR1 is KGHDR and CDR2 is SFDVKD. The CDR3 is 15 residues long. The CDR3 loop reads CATADRGGSYNEQFF.

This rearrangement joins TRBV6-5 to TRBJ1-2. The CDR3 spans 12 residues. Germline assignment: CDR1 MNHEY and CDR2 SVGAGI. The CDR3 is CASSSSGFGYTF.

CDR3 region: CAGRDTYEQYF. The rearrangement uses TRBV6-1 and TRBJ2-7. There are 11 residues in the CDR3. Looked up from germline, CDR1 is MNHNS and CDR2 is SASEGT.

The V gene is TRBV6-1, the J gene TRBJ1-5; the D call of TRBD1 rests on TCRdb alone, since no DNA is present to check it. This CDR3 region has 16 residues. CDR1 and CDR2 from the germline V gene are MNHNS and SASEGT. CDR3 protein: CASSARSGWGNQPQHF.

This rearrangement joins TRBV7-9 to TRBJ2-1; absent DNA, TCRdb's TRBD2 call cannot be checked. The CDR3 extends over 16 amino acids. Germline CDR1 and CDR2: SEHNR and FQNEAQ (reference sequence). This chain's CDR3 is CASSSKAGGTYNEQFF.

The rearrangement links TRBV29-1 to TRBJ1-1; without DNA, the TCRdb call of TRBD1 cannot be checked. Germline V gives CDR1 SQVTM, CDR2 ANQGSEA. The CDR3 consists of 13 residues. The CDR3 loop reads CSVQRDSRTEAFF.

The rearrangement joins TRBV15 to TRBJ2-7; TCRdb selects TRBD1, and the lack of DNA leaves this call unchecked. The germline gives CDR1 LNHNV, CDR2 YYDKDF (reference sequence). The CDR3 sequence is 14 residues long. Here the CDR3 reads CATSRDRGFDEQYF. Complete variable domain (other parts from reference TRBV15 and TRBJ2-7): DAMVIQNPRYQVTQFGKPVTLSCSQTLNHNVMYWYQQKSSQAPKLLFHYYDKDFNNEADTPDNFQSRRPNTSFCFLDIRSPGLGDTAMYLCATSRDRGFDEQYFGPGTRLTVT.

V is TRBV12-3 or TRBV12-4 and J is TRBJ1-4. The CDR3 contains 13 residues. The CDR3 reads CASIRGQGEKLFF.

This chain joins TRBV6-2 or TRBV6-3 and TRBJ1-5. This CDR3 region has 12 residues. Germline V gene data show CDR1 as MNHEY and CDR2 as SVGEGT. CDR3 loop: CASRRTAQPQHF.

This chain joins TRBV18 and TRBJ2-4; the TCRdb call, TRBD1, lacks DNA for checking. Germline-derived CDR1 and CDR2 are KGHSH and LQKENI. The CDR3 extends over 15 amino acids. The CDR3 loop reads CASSPPTQGGNIQYF.

The CDR3 loop reads CASRGGTLAFGTDTQYF. The J gene is TRBJ2-3, the V gene TRBV27; the TCRdb call, TRBD2, lacks DNA for checking. CDR3 size: 17 residues. Germline loops: CDR1 MNHEY, CDR2 SMNVEV (reference sequence).

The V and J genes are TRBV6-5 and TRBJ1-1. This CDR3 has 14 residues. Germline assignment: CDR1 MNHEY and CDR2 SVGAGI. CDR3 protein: CASSYSNVDTEAFF.